This T cell receptor (beta chain) was sequenced in a study of T cell responses to AZD1222 COVID-19 vaccine. Investigators merged groups given second doses at roughly 4 or roughly 12 weeks. Overall study results and limits: Donors, mostly white British, included more females; clonal diversity was possibly underestimated.

The repertoire was sequenced with immunoSEQ multiplex PCR; TCRdb's copy has only in-frame clones and lacks some. The table has more than 120,000 clones, roughly 90% seen once. As regards this clone: Its antigen is unknown.

V was pared by 1 base and J by 8 bases, with 9 bases of the junction left unmatched. The CDR3 is 15 amino acids. Germline CDR1 LNHNV, CDR2 YYDKDF (reference sequence). Source: peripheral blood, taken 28 days after the second AZD1222 dose. This sequence was found in an adult who received the AZD1222 COVID-19 vaccine. This chain connects TRBV15 to TRBJ1-2; 8 bases match TRBD1. CDR3 DNA sequence: TGTGCCACCAGCAGAGTTGAGGGACAGGCACTGGGCTACACCTTC. Protein: CATSRVEGQALGYTF. Using reference TRBV15 and TRBJ1-2 for the parts outside the CDR3, the full variable domain is DAMVIQNPRYQVTQFGKPVTLSCSQTLNHNVMYWYQQKSSQAPKLLFHYYDKDFNNEADTPDNFQSRRPNTSFCFLDIRSPGLGDTAMYLCATSRVEGQALGYTFGSGTRLTVV.